This T cell receptor beta chain was recorded in a study of Ad26.COV2.S vaccination and SARS-CoV-2 variants. Looking at the study overall: Donor joined the COV1001 Ad26.COV2.S trial arm. Ad26.COV2.S shots went into the muscle once or twice, 56 days apart.

Specified treatment: 15 to 20 received Ad26.COV2.S at low or high dose, single or two shots; 5 received placebo; per-sample allocation not given. Sampling was performed 63 days after the first vaccine or placebo injection. An Ad26 vector expressing Wuhan-strain SARS-CoV-2 spike constituted the vaccine. The assay was immunoSEQ multiplex PCR, and TCRdb's table has in-frame clones only and misses some. Of about 350,000 clones listed, around 89% are singletons. This CDR3 has 14 amino acids. The germline V gene has CDR1 SGHKS and CDR2 YYEKEE (reference sequence). Trimming pared 4 bases from V and 3 bases from J, leaving 12 bases between. General observations from the study: It was vaccine recipients, not placebo recipients, who had the higher spike-specific TCR breadth.

Ten or more counts support this clone. Its antigen is undetermined. The V call is TRBV5-5, the J call TRBJ2-3; D tentatively fits TRBD1 or TRBD2 (5 bases each). The source is a person between 18 and 65 years old who received the Ad26.COV2.S COVID-19 vaccine or a placebo. The material sequenced was peripheral blood, taken in a trial of Ad26.COV2.S vaccine versus placebo. The CDR3 coding sequence is TGTGCCAGCAGCGGAGGACACCTAACAGATACGCAGTATTTT. Protein product: CASSGGHLTDTQYF.